These 10 T cell receptor beta chains originate from one sample sequenced in a study of Tregs in tolerant kidney transplant recipients. Some clones are missing from TCRdb's copy, which holds only in-frame ones; the method was immunoSEQ multiplex PCR. The sample shows about 30,000 clones, and about an eighth sits with its ten largest clones. The source material was CD8+ T cells from blood, sampled before the transplant. The source is a human donor who received a combined kidney and bone marrow transplant.

A note on this clone: The read comes to an end 3 residues before the CDR3 does, leaving the germline J gene to fill in the end. This chain joins TRBV6-1 and TRBJ2-7; tentative D call: TRBD1 (6 bases). The CDR3 extends over 14 amino acids. The V end was cut by 4 bases, the J end by 2 bases, with 12 bases between. Germline values: CDR1 MNHNS, CDR2 SASEGT. The sequenced CDR3 bases are TGTGCCAGCAGTGTCTCTGGGGGCACCTACGAG. Translated: CASSVSGGTYE. The CDR3 reads in full as CASSVSGGTYEQYF.

CDR3 region: CSARMGLAGGLFVEQYF. Incomplete CDR3 DNA: TGCAGTGCTAGAATGGGACTAGCGGGAGGGCTTTTCGTCGAG. The chain combines TRBV20-1 with TRBJ2-7, with 16 nucleotides matching TRBD2. The read terminates 3 residues ahead of where the CDR3 ends, so the germline J gene completes it. This CDR3 region has 17 residues. The ends lost 2 bases at V and 6 bases at J; junction bases unmatched: 10. The V gene's germline CDR1 is DFQATT and CDR2 SNEGSKA (reference sequence).

About this clone itself: The read is 3 residues too short to cover the CDR3 end, so that end is filled in from the germline J gene. The chain links TRBV20-1 to TRBJ2-4; maybe TRBD2 (6 bases). Per germline, CDR1 DFQATT and CDR2 SNEGSKA (reference sequence). CDR3 length equals 14 residues. With 1 base removed from V and 3 bases from J, the gap between germline ends came to 10 bases. The CDR3 sequence: CSARGLANKNIQYF. CDR3 DNA, as far as it was read: TGCAGTGCTAGAGGGCTAGCGAACAAAAACATT.

Points on this clone: The read ends 3 residues before the CDR3 terminus; that terminus is restored from the germline J gene. The rearrangement joins TRBV6-1 to TRBJ2-1; tentatively, D is TRBD1 (6 bases). Germline assignment: CDR1 MNHNS and CDR2 SASEGT. With 1 base removed from V and 6 bases from J, the gap between germline ends came to 13 bases. CDR3 length: 15 residues. This CDR3 reads CASSEDLGQFNEQFF. The sequenced CDR3 bases are TGTGCCAGCAGTGAAGATCTAGGACAGTTCAATGAG.

By frequency, this clone is medium-sized. The CDR3 extends 3 residues past the end of the read, so its final part is completed from the germline J gene. The V and J genes are TRBV6-1 and TRBJ2-5, with 8 bases aligning to TRBD1. Germline V lookup: CDR1 MNHNS, CDR2 SASEGT. The CDR3 is 14 amino acids. V lost 4 bases, J lost 4 bases, and 5 bases stayed unmatched. The sequenced CDR3 bases are TGTGCCAGCAGTGCTATCGGACAGGGAGAGACC. Protein: CASSAIGQGET. The full-length CDR3 reads as CASSAIGQGETQYF.

Details on this clone: The sequence runs out 3 residues before the end of the CDR3; the remainder is reconstructed from the germline J gene. J is TRBJ1-2 and V is TRBV2, with D perhaps matching TRBD1 (5 bases). Trimming shortened V by 0 bases and J by 3 bases, and 20 bases separated the two germline ends. Germline loops: CDR1 SNHLY, CDR2 FYNNEI. The CDR3 is made up of 18 amino acids. CDR3 in amino acids: CASSEAGGRGRSHYGYTF. CDR3 DNA (partial): TGTGCCAGCAGTGAAGCGGGGGGGAGGGGCCGTTCGCACTATGGC.

On this clone itself: The read stops 3 residues short of the end of the CDR3; the missing end is completed from the germline J gene. The chain employs TRBV7-8 and TRBJ2-2; 12 positions agree with TRBD2. Germline lookup yields CDR1 SGHVS and CDR2 FQNEAQ. V lost 5 bases and J lost 2; bases outside the gene matches: 3. This CDR3 region has 16 residues. Incomplete CDR3 DNA: TGTGCCAGCAGCCGGGGACTAGCGGGCAACACCGGGGAG. The encoded protein is CASSRGLAGNTGE. From start to end, the CDR3 is CASSRGLAGNTGELFF.

On this clone itself: The sequenced fragment ends 3 residues before the CDR3 boundary, so the rest is inferred from the germline J gene. The chain links TRBV2 to TRBJ2-7; D may be TRBD2 (7 bases). Germline V gene data show CDR1 as SNHLY and CDR2 as FYNNEI. The V and J ends lost 7 bases and 3 bases respectively, with 22 bases between them. The CDR3 sequence is 16 residues long. The sequenced CDR3 bases are TGTGCCAGCACCAAAGAGGAGGGGGAGGGCCTCTACGAG. Its protein product is CASTKEEGEGLYE. The entire CDR3 reads CASTKEEGEGLYEQYF.

CDR3 region: CASSAGVGSDGYTF. The CDR3 DNA, read in part, is TGTGCCAGCAGCGCAGGGGTGGGCTCTGATGGC. The V call is TRBV7-9, the J call TRBJ1-2; tentative D call: TRBD1 (6 bases). Read coverage stops 3 residues before the CDR3 terminus; the germline J gene supplies the remainder. CDR1 and CDR2 (germline): SEHNR, FQNEAQ (reference sequence). V gave up 5 bases and J gave up 6 bases, with 16 bases separating them. This CDR3 spans 14 amino acids.

On this clone itself: The CDR3 end falls 3 residues outside the read, so it is completed with the germline J gene. The chain has TRBV29-1 and TRBJ1-1; possibly TRBD1 for D (5 bases). V lost 7 bases to trimming and J lost 4 bases, with 10 bases between them. Germline assignment: CDR1 SQVTM and CDR2 ANQGSEA. CDR3 size: 11 residues. CDR3 in amino acids: CSAFQGTEAFF. The covered CDR3 bases are TGCAGCGCGTTTCAGGGCACTGAA.